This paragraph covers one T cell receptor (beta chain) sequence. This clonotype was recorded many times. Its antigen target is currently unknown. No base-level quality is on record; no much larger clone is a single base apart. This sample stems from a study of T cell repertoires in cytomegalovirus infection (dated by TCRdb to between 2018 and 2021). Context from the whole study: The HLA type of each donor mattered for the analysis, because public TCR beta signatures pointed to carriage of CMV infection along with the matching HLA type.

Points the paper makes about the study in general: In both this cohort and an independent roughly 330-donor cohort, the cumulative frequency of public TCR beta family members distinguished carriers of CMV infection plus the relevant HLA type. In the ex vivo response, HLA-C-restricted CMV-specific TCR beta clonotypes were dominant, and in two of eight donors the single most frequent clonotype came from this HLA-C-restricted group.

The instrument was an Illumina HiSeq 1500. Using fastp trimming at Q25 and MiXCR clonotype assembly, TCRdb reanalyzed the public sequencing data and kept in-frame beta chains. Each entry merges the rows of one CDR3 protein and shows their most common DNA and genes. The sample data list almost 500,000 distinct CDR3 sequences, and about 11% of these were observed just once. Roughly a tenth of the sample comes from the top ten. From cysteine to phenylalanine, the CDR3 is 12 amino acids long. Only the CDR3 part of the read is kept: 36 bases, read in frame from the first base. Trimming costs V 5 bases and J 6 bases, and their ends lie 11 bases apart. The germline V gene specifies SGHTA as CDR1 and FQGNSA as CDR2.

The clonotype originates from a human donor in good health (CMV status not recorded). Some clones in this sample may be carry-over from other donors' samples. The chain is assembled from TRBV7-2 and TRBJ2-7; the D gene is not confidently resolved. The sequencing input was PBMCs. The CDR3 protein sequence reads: CASSPGVGEQYF. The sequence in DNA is TGTGCCAGCAGCCCCGGCGTCGGCGAGCAGTACTTC.